The rows below give T cell receptor beta chains drawn from one sample of a study of blood T cell repertoires in COVID-19. Assay: immunoSEQ multiplex PCR; the TCRdb copy retains only in-frame clones and omits some. The data show 350,000 to 400,000 clones, with roughly 92% seen just once and 0.7% to 0.95% held by the top ten. The sample consisted of PBMCs or T cells enriched from blood (not recorded which). The receptors were gathered from a woman in her forties who had been exposed to COVID-19. Each CDR3 is given with its conserved first and last residue. D genes are given only for firm matches. Not every row has a clone size; where given, it reads once, few, many or a size class.

size | J | D | V | CDR3 | DNA
. | TRBJ2-7 | . | TRBV7-8 | CASSPRDGSHEQYF | TGTGCCAGCAGCCCTCGGGACGGGAGTCACGAGCAGTACTTC
. | TRBJ1-1 | . | TRBV19 | CASSVTGNTEAFF | TGTGCCAGTAGTGTGACAGGGAACACTGAAGCTTTCTTT
. | TRBJ2-5 | . | TRBV12-3/TRBV12-4 | CASSFGYQETQYF | TGTGCCAGCAGTTTCGGGTACCAAGAGACCCAGTACTTC
. | TRBJ1-2 | TRBD1 | TRBV5-6 | CASSTGQGARGYTF | TGTGCCAGCAGCACTGGACAGGGGGCTAGAGGCTACACCTTC
. | TRBJ2-3 | TRBD2 | TRBV7-2 | CASSPGLGTDTQYF | TGTGCCAGCAGCCCTGGACTAGGCACAGATACGCAGTATTTT
. | TRBJ2-1 | . | TRBV15 | CATSRIMGAGRSYNEQFF | TGTGCCACCAGCAGAATAATGGGTGCGGGGCGCTCCTACAATGAGCAGTTCTTC
. | TRBJ2-1 | . | TRBV4-3 | CASSRRLTDSYNEQFF | TGCGCCAGCAGCCGGCGACTAACCGACTCCTACAATGAGCAGTTCTTC
. | TRBJ1-1 | . | TRBV9 | CASSVGSGGAFF | TGTGCCAGCAGCGTAGGATCCGGGGGAGCTTTCTTT
. | TRBJ1-1 | . | TRBV6-5 | CASTRHSEAFF | TGTGCCAGCACAAGACACTCTGAAGCTTTCTTT
. | TRBJ2-3 | TRBD2 | TRBV10-2 | CASSLAGGRTDTQYF | TGCGCCAGCAGTCTAGCGGGAGGGCGCACAGATACGCAGTATTTT
. | TRBJ1-1 | . | TRBV7-2 | CASSFFGREAGGFF | TGTGCCAGCAGCTTCTTCGGCAGGGAGGCGGGTGGTTTCTTT
. | TRBJ2-4 | . | TRBV12-2 | CASRLARREAKNIQYF | TGTGCAAGTCGCTTAGCGCGGCGGGAGGCCAAAAACATTCAGTACTTC
. | TRBJ1-2 | . | TRBV20-1 | CSASAGTGQGYTF | TGCAGTGCTAGTGCCGGAACAGGGCAGGGCTACACCTTC
. | TRBJ1-4 | . | TRBV15 | CATSRVRASDEKLFF | TGTGCCACCAGCAGAGTCAGAGCCAGCGATGAAAAACTGTTTTTT
. | TRBJ1-2 | TRBD1 | TRBV7-2 | CASSLVQGGYTF | TGTGCCAGCAGCTTAGTACAGGGGGGCTACACCTTC
. | TRBJ1-3 | . | TRBV30 | CACLQGTPSSGNTIYF | TGTGCCTGCCTCCAAGGGACACCTTCCTCTGGAAACACCATATATTTT
. | TRBJ1-4 | . | TRBV15 | CATKYGGISHEKLFF | TGTGCCACCAAGTACGGAGGGATCAGTCATGAAAAACTGTTTTTT
. | TRBJ1-1 | . | TRBV18 | CASSPQGGGTEAFF | TGTGCCAGCTCACCACAGGGTGGGGGGACTGAAGCTTTCTTT
once | TRBJ2-2 | . | TRBV13 | CASSLSRLGAGELFF | TGTGCCAGCAGCTTATCGCGGCTAGGCGCCGGGGAGCTGTTTTTT
. | TRBJ1-1 | . | TRBV13 | CASSLRGTEAFF | TGTGCCAGCAGCTTAAGGGGCACTGAAGCTTTCTTT
. | TRBJ1-5 | . | TRBV30 | CAWSLGVAGNQPQHF | TGTGCCTGGAGTCTAGGGGTGGCGGGCAATCAGCCCCAGCATTTT
. | TRBJ2-3 | TRBD1 | TRBV6-1 | CASSEWTGGVRTDTQYF | TGTGCCAGCAGTGAATGGACAGGGGGCGTTCGCACAGATACGCAGTATTTT
few | TRBJ1-1 | . | TRBV18 | CASSFTENTEAFF | TGTGCCAGCTCGTTCACAGAGAACACTGAAGCTTTCTTT
. | TRBJ1-1 | TRBD1 | TRBV29-1 | CSVGGQGLNTEAFF | TGCAGCGTTGGGGGACAGGGCCTGAACACTGAAGCTTTCTTT
once | TRBJ2-5 | TRBD2 | TRBV5-1 | CASSLGGTRFQETQYF | TGCGCCAGCAGCTTGGGGGGGACTAGGTTTCAAGAGACCCAGTACTTC
. | TRBJ1-6 | . | TRBV27 | CASSLRRGYNSPLHF | TGTGCCAGCAGTTTACGTCGGGGTTATAATTCACCCCTCCACTTT
. | TRBJ2-1 | TRBD2 | TRBV5-4 | CASSSRLAGSYNEQFF | TGTGCCAGCAGCTCGAGACTAGCGGGGTCCTACAATGAGCAGTTCTTC
. | TRBJ2-7 | . | TRBV14 | CASSHRGRDEQYF | TGTGCCAGCAGCCACCGTGGGCGTGACGAGCAGTACTTC
. | TRBJ1-1 | . | TRBV7-2 | CASSFRRGRAFF | TGTGCCAGCAGCTTCAGGAGGGGTAGGGCTTTCTTT
. | TRBJ1-2 | . | TRBV3-1/TRBV3-2 | CASSQGYSPYGYTF | TGTGCCAGCAGCCAAGGCTACTCTCCCTATGGCTACACCTTC
few | TRBJ1-2 | . | TRBV9 | CASSVAGSDYGYTF | TGTGCCAGCAGCGTAGCCGGCAGCGACTATGGCTACACCTTC
many | TRBJ2-7 | TRBD2 | TRBV5-6 | CASSDSGRAGWEQYF | TGTGCCAGCAGCGATAGCGGGAGGGCCGGATGGGAGCAGTACTTC
. | TRBJ2-7 | TRBD2 | TRBV7-2 | CASSLSGLAGDGEQYF | TGTGCCAGCAGCTTGTCGGGACTAGCGGGAGACGGCGAGCAGTACTTC
. | TRBJ2-1 | TRBD2 | TRBV29-1 | CSVLSYSGGSYNEQFF | TGCAGCGTCCTTTCATATAGCGGGGGTTCCTACAATGAGCAGTTCTTC
. | TRBJ1-2 | . | TRBV19 | CASSREGVLYGYTF | TGTGCCAGTAGTAGGGAGGGCGTCCTATATGGCTACACCTTC
. | TRBJ2-7 | . | TRBV19 | CASSPNRDRGPEQYF | TGTGCCAGTAGTCCCAACCGAGATCGCGGTCCCGAGCAGTACTTC
. | TRBJ2-3 | . | TRBV29-1 | CSVEGGPTDTQYF | TGCAGCGTTGAGGGGGGGCCCACAGATACGCAGTATTTT
. | TRBJ2-2 | . | TRBV2 | CASRATDTGELFF | TGTGCCAGCAGAGCCACGGACACCGGGGAGCTGTTTTTT
few | TRBJ1-4 | . | TRBV28 | CASRSGGTYEKLFF | TGTGCCAGCCGTAGCGGTGGGACCTATGAAAAACTGTTTTTT
. | TRBJ1-1 | TRBD1 | TRBV5-1 | CASSLTTGGPGEAFF | TGCGCCAGCAGCTTAACGACAGGGGGCCCGGGTGAAGCTTTCTTT
. | TRBJ1-3 | . | TRBV27 | CASSLYPGNTIYF | TGTGCCAGCAGTTTGTATCCTGGAAACACCATATATTTT
once | TRBJ2-7 | . | TRBV27 | CASGGPLSYEQYF | TGTGCCAGTGGAGGCCCGCTCTCCTACGAGCAGTACTTC
once | TRBJ1-2 | TRBD1 | TRBV19 | CASNPRGQGSLANYGYTF | TGTGCCAGTAATCCGAGGGGGCAGGGTTCCCTTGCTAACTATGGCTACACCTTC
. | TRBJ2-3 | TRBD2 | TRBV18 | CASSPYRGGAGGGTDTQYF | TGTGCCAGCTCACCATATCGCGGGGGGGCCGGAGGAGGCACAGATACGCAGTATTTT
. | TRBJ2-5 | TRBD2 | TRBV19 | CASSIRTSGGETQYF | TGTGCCAGTAGTATCCGGACTAGCGGGGGAGAGACCCAGTACTTC
few | TRBJ1-1 | TRBD1 | TRBV7-9 | CASSSRDRGEAFF | TGTGCCAGCAGCTCCCGGGACAGGGGTGAAGCTTTCTTT
. | TRBJ2-7 | TRBD1 | TRBV10-2 | CASSGGTGGYEQYF | TGCGCCAGCAGTGGCGGGACAGGAGGCTACGAGCAGTACTTC
once | TRBJ2-5 | . | TRBV28 | CASSFLAEKTQYF | .
. | TRBJ2-6 | . | TRBV30 | CAWMRYSGANVLTF | TGTGCCTGGATGCGATACTCTGGGGCCAACGTCCTGACTTTC
. | TRBJ1-2 | . | TRBV5-4 | CASSLGGGPNYGYTF | TGTGCCAGCAGCTTAGGGGGAGGGCCCAACTATGGCTACACCTTC
. | TRBJ1-1 | . | TRBV9 | CASSGGSDSKAFF | TGTGCCAGCAGCGGCGGTTCGGACTCTAAAGCTTTCTTT
. | TRBJ1-4 | . | TRBV25-1 | CASSASQGILEKLFF | TGTGCCAGCAGTGCCTCACAGGGAATATTGGAAAAACTGTTTTTT
. | TRBJ1-5 | . | TRBV2 | CASGRSGEQPQHF | TGTGCCAGCGGACGATCGGGGGAGCAGCCCCAGCATTTT
. | TRBJ1-1 | TRBD1 | TRBV19 | CASTLAGQGSTEAFF | TGTGCCAGTACCCTCGCGGGACAGGGGTCCACTGAAGCTTTCTTT
. | TRBJ2-2 | TRBD2 | TRBV5-5 | CASSWRGLAGPNTGELFF | TGTGCCAGCAGCTGGAGAGGACTAGCGGGTCCGAACACCGGGGAGCTGTTTTTT
. | TRBJ1-2 | TRBD1 | TRBV19 | CASNIGQGGGYTF | TGTGCCAGTAACATCGGACAGGGCGGTGGCTACACCTTC
. | TRBJ1-1 | . | TRBV7-2 | CASSLGQVGNTEAFF | TGTGCCAGCAGTCTGGGACAAGTGGGGAACACTGAAGCTTTCTTT
. | TRBJ2-2 | TRBD2 | TRBV5-1 | CASSPGGLGTGELFF | TGCGCCAGCAGCCCGGGGGGGCTGGGGACCGGGGAGCTGTTTTTT
. | TRBJ2-5 | TRBD1 | TRBV30 | CAWSPGQGVGETQYF | TGTGCCTGGAGTCCGGGACAGGGGGTGGGGGAGACCCAGTACTTC
. | TRBJ2-2 | TRBD2 | TRBV5-1 | CASTSRLAGAGDTGELFF | TGCGCCAGCACCTCCCGACTAGCGGGAGCGGGGGACACCGGGGAGCTGTTTTTT